This T cell receptor beta chain was profiled in a study of T cell repertoires in cytomegalovirus infection. At the level of the study: Indicated by public TCR beta signatures were CMV infection and matching HLA type.

V lost 3 bases and J 1 base, leaving 13 bases between the germline ends. The germline V gene encodes CDR1 MDHEN and CDR2 SYDVKM. The CDR3 has 15 residues. Turning to this clonotype: Its antigen is not identified.

TCRdb passed the reads through MiXCR, listing each CDR3 protein once. The sample records around 900,000 distinct CDR3 sequences, around 32% being singletons. V is TRBV28 and J is TRBJ2-7; D uncertain. This sample comprised cultured CD8+ T cells from PBMCs, obtained from culture after CMV antigen stimulation. This TCR was recovered from a human donor in good health (CMV status not recorded). Some clones in this sample may be carry-over from other donors' samples. DNA of the CDR3: TGTGCCAGCAGTTTCACCCCAGCTCGATCCTACGAGCAGTACGTC. Protein sequence: CASSFTPARSYEQYV.